This is a list of T cell receptor beta chains from one sample in a study of blood T cell repertoires in COVID-19. Some clones are missing from TCRdb's copy, which holds only in-frame ones; the method was immunoSEQ multiplex PCR. The table has 260,000 or so clones, roughly 85% seen once. The specimen sequenced was PBMCs or T cells enriched from blood (not recorded which). The receptors were sampled from a woman aged 40-49 years who had been exposed to COVID-19. The CDR3 runs from the conserved cysteine through the conserved F or W. The D gene is left open where the match is weak. The listing skips clone size in some rows; elsewhere it reads once, few, many or a size class.

CASSLSLTGELFF TGTGCCAGCAGCTTATCTTTAACCGGGGAGCTGTTTTTT . TRBJ2-2 13 . TRBV7-9
CASSFGPLGSQQETQYF TGCGCCAGCAGCTTTGGGCCCCTGGGCAGCCAGCAAGAGACCCAGTACTTC . TRBJ2-5 17 many TRBV5-1
CATSDPGLAGGDEQFF TGTGCCACCAGTGATCCTGGACTAGCCGGGGGGGATGAGCAGTTCTTC TRBD2 TRBJ2-1 16 . TRBV24-1
CAWSMGAMSTEAFF TGTGCCTGGAGTATGGGGGCGATGAGCACTGAAGCTTTCTTT . TRBJ1-1 14 . TRBV30
CASSPVQENTGELFF TGTGCCAGCTCACCAGTCCAGGAGAACACCGGGGAGCTGTTTTTT . TRBJ2-2 15 once TRBV18
CSVGQGASSNQPQHF TGCAGCGTTGGACAGGGGGCATCCTCTAATCAGCCCCAGCATTTT TRBD1 TRBJ1-5 15 . TRBV29-1
CASSRQGAGAEAFF TGTGCCAGCAGCCGACAGGGGGCTGGCGCTGAAGCTTTCTTT TRBD1 TRBJ1-1 14 . TRBV3-1/TRBV3-2
CASSPQGRVGKNIQYF TGTGCCAGCAGCCCCCAGGGCCGTGTGGGCAAAAACATTCAGTACTTC . TRBJ2-4 16 . TRBV7-2
CASSQQGRAGYEQYF TGTGCCAGCAGCCAACAGGGTCGGGCGGGCTACGAGCAGTACTTC . TRBJ2-7 15 . TRBV7-9
CASEGQGAAYSNQPQHF TGTGCCAGCGAGGGACAGGGGGCGGCTTATAGCAATCAGCCCCAGCATTTT TRBD1 TRBJ1-5 17 . TRBV19
CASSPLRGGGYNEQFF TGTGCCAGCAGCCCTCTCCGCGGGGGGGGATACAATGAGCAGTTCTTC TRBD2 TRBJ2-1 16 . TRBV7-2
CASRLDSGELFF TGTGCCAGCAGACTGGACAGCGGGGAGCTGTTTTTT . TRBJ2-2 12 . TRBV5-4
CSVRAGGGEQFF TGCAGCGTTAGAGCGGGGGGCGGCGAGCAGTTCTTC TRBD2 TRBJ2-1 12 . TRBV29-1
CASSGNIPGQGAYEQYF TGTGCCAGCAGTGGGAATATACCGGGACAGGGGGCCTACGAGCAGTACTTC TRBD1 TRBJ2-7 17 . TRBV2
CASSPPGLAGATDTQYF TGTGCCAGCAGCCCCCCCGGGCTAGCGGGGGCCACAGATACGCAGTATTTT TRBD2 TRBJ2-3 17 few TRBV7-2
CASSELQGTNEKLFF TGTGCCAGCAGTGAACTTCAGGGTACTAATGAAAAACTGTTTTTT . TRBJ1-4 15 . TRBV2
CASTEQGVNTEAFF TGTGCCAGTACCGAACAGGGGGTGAACACTGAAGCTTTCTTT TRBD1 TRBJ1-1 14 . TRBV19
CASSWTSGGGTDTQYF TGTGCCAGCAGTTGGACTAGCGGGGGGGGCACAGATACGCAGTATTTT TRBD2 TRBJ2-3 16 . TRBV28
CASSLLSGGATLSSYNEQFF TGTGCCAGCAGCCTCCTTAGCGGGGGGGCCACGCTGAGCTCCTACAATGAGCAGTTCTTC TRBD2 TRBJ2-1 20 . TRBV7-3
CASSPRIQGQGARGIYGYTF TGTGCCAGCTCACCCCGTATCCAGGGACAGGGGGCCCGGGGGATCTATGGCTACACCTTC TRBD1 TRBJ1-2 20 . TRBV18
CASSGGTSYNEQFF TGTGCCAGCTCAGGAGGGACGAGCTACAATGAGCAGTTCTTC . TRBJ2-1 14 . TRBV18
CASDMGQASGEAFF TGTGCCAGCGATATGGGACAGGCCTCTGGCGAAGCTTTCTTT TRBD1 TRBJ1-1 14 . TRBV6-5
CASGLPHLYRKGTDTQYF TGTGCTAGTGGTTTGCCACACCTTTACAGGAAAGGGACAGATACGCAGTATTTT . TRBJ2-3 18 . TRBV12-5
CASSIGGQGIGGANYGYTF TGTGCCAGTAGTATAGGGGGACAGGGGATCGGCGGAGCTAACTATGGCTACACCTTC TRBD1 TRBJ1-2 19 . TRBV19
CASSLGAQPNTEAFF TGCGCCAGCAGCTTGGGGGCACAGCCGAACACTGAAGCTTTCTTT . TRBJ1-1 15 . TRBV5-1
CASSMAGNNYGYTF TGTGCCAGTAGTATGGCAGGCAATAACTATGGCTACACCTTC . TRBJ1-2 14 . TRBV19
CASTPAGGPQHF TGTGCCAGTACCCCCGCCGGAGGGCCCCAGCATTTT . TRBJ1-5 12 . TRBV19
CASAQTSTTDTQYF TGTGCTAGTGCCCAGACTAGCACCACAGATACGCAGTATTTT TRBD2 TRBJ2-3 14 . TRBV12-5
CASSIGGTAARRTEAFF TGTGCCAGTAGTATCGGCGGGACGGCGGCTAGGCGAACTGAAGCTTTCTTT . TRBJ1-1 17 few TRBV19
CASRRQGAVDTQYF TGTGCCAGTAGGAGACAGGGGGCTGTAGATACGCAGTATTTT TRBD1 TRBJ2-3 14 . TRBV19
CASSVMGQRQETQYF TGTGCCAGCAGCGTAATGGGACAGAGGCAAGAGACCCAGTACTTC TRBD1 TRBJ2-5 15 . TRBV7-2
CAIRDRDAVEAFF TGTGCCATCAGGGACAGAGACGCCGTTGAAGCTTTCTTT . TRBJ1-1 13 . TRBV10-3
CASSLIYFGGGDQETQYF TGTGCCAGCAGCTTAATATACTTCGGCGGGGGGGACCAAGAGACCCAGTACTTC TRBD2 TRBJ2-5 18 . TRBV7-8
CASSLGGGGTYEQYF TGCGCCAGCAGCTTGGGAGGCGGGGGAACCTACGAGCAGTACTTC TRBD2 TRBJ2-7 15 . TRBV5-1
CASSLGGVGNTIYF TGTGCCAGCAGTTTGGGGGGGGTTGGAAACACCATATATTTT . TRBJ1-3 14 . TRBV28
CASSVRAGLAYEQYF TGTGCCAGCAGTGTACGGGCAGGTTTAGCGTACGAGCAGTACTTC . TRBJ2-7 15 . TRBV2
CSVDRVGGIVAEQFF TGCAGCGTTGATCGGGTGGGGGGTATCGTGGCTGAGCAGTTCTTC . TRBJ2-1 15 . TRBV29-1
CASSSFSFGNTIYF TGTGCCAGCAGTTCGTTTTCTTTTGGAAACACCATATATTTT . TRBJ1-3 14 . TRBV28
CAWSGDSYEQYF TGTGCCTGGAGCGGGGACTCCTACGAGCAGTACTTC . TRBJ2-7 12 . TRBV30